This record concerns one T cell receptor beta chain sequence. The antigen is not known. The sample belongs to a study of cytomegalovirus exposure and HLA in healthy donors. The wider study: Later, an analysis reported that the approximately 120 validation repertoires had used the same platform as the approximately 680 first-cohort repertoires. Broader study findings: Generally TCR sequences proved uncommon, though certain public TCRs appeared in numerous donors. In vitro checks showed that a few CMV-associated chains really do target CMV antigens. Later, an analysis found that TCR clusters from the first cohort tended to co-occur in the 120 validation repertoires.

Germline V gene lookup returns CDR1 MNHNS and CDR2 SASEGT. V trimming: 3 bases; J trimming: 2 bases; junction bases outside the gene matches: 8. The CDR3 length is 16 residues. Sequencing used immunoSEQ multiplex PCR; TCRdb keeps in-frame clones, though not all of them. This sample yields tens of thousands of clones, of which roughly 94% are seen a single time; 4% to 5.5% belongs to the top ten. The sequenced sample consisted of PBMCs. This chain links TRBV6-1 with TRBJ2-7; 9 nucleotides align to TRBD2. The receptor was derived from a man aged 18-30 years in good health and CMV-seropositive. The chain's CDR3 is CASSELAGRGPYEQYF. The CDR3 DNA reads TGTGCCAGCAGTGAGCTAGCGGGAAGGGGACCCTACGAGCAGTACTTC.